This entry features one T cell receptor (beta chain) sequence. Then a second PCR, running roughly 6 to 12 cycles, was carried out with a sample-barcoded 5' primer and a J-beta primer mix. TCRdb redid the calling of the 5' RACE reads with MiXCR, one entry per CDR3 protein. The data contain 1.5 million to 2 million distinct CDR3 sequences, 49% of them singletons. Extractions gave at least 5.5 micrograms of total RNA per sample. This specimen comes from a study of blood T cells in healthy people across ages. Germline CDR1 and CDR2: MNHEY and SMNVEV (reference sequence). This CDR3 comprises 14 residues. Losses at the gene ends were 5 bases for V and 5 bases for J; bases not matched to a gene: 6.

The sequence came from a woman between 40 and 55 years old in good health. Specimen: blood. The chain uses TRBV27 and TRBJ1-5; 7 bases line up with TRBD1. The CDR3 region has the DNA TGTGCCAGCAGTCGACAGGGTCGGCATCAGCCCCAGCATTTT. Its protein product is CASSRQGRHQPQHF.